This T cell receptor beta chain came from a study of blood T cell repertoires in COVID-19. The CDR3 totals 16 residues. Germline-derived CDR1 and CDR2 are MNHNY and SVGAGI (reference sequence). The junction had 9 bases not matched to a gene; V was cut back by 2 bases and J by 8 bases. This table comes from immunoSEQ multiplex PCR, and its TCRdb copy is limited to in-frame clones, with some not included. The sample consists of 110,000 to 150,000 clones, around nine tenths of them appearing once. The source material was peripheral blood. This receptor was taken from a man in his fifties with active or convalescent COVID-19. The chain has TRBV6-6 and TRBJ2-1; TRBD2 agrees at 10 bases. Here the CDR3 DNA reads TGTGCCAGCAGTTACCATGCTAGCGGGAGTGGCGATGAGCAGTTCTTC. Translating gives CASSYHASGSGDEQFF.